The next 22 T cell receptor beta chains were all read from a single sample in a study of response to subunit inactivated influenza vaccine. TCRdb ran MiXCR on the RT-PCR reads and lists one entry per CDR3 protein. Of roughly 650,000 distinct CDR3 sequences in the sample, more than 15% were seen once. The material was PBMCs from blood, obtained less than 13 days after vaccination. Receptors originate from a man over 45 who received an inactivated influenza vaccine.

This chain links TRBV12-3 or TRBV12-4 with TRBJ2-7, with unresolved D. Trimming stripped 3 bases from V and 3 bases from J, with 9 bases between. The length of the CDR3 is 13 residues. The CDR3 sequence is CASSFPPIYEQYF. CDR3 DNA sequence: TGTGCCAGCAGTTTTCCGCCCATCTACGAGCAGTACTTC.

The chain has TRBV7-2 and TRBJ2-7, with D perhaps TRBD1 (6 bases). The germline gives CDR1 SGHTA, CDR2 FQGNSA. V lost 5 bases, J lost 3 bases, and 20 bases lay in between. CDR3 size: 16 residues. The CDR3 DNA reads TGTGCCAGCAGCCGTGTCTTTGCAGGACAGTACTACGAGCAGTACTTC. It codes for CASSRVFAGQYYEQYF.

The table lists this clonotype with a few counts. The gene calls are TRBV15 and TRBJ2-7, with D maybe TRBD2 (5 bases). CDR1 is LNHNV and CDR2 is YYDKDF in the germline V gene (reference sequence). The CDR3 contains 12 residues. Trimming removed 6 bases from V and 4 bases from J, with 10 bases in between. CDR3 DNA: TGTGCCACCAGGGGAGTTGGTTACGAGCAGTACTTC. It codes for CATRGVGYEQYF. Full variable domain (remainder filled in from reference TRBV15 and TRBJ2-7): DAMVIQNPRYQVTQFGKPVTLSCSQTLNHNVMYWYQQKSSQAPKLLFHYYDKDFNNEADTPDNFQSRRPNTSFCFLDIRSPGLGDTAMYLCATRGVGYEQYFGPGTRLTVT.

CDR3 in amino acids: CASSFRSVSNSTDTQYF. The CDR3 bases are TGTGCCAGCAGCTTTCGTTCGGTCTCAAATAGCACAGATACGCAGTATTTT. J is TRBJ2-3 and V is TRBV7-8; D ambiguous. The CDR3 is 17 residues long. Looked up from germline, CDR1 is SGHVS and CDR2 is FQNEAQ. V was shortened by 3 bases and J by 0 bases, with 16 bases between the two germline ends.

This clonotype was observed a few times. The CDR3 reads CASSHYGGSTDTQYF. The CDR3 DNA reads TGTGCCAGCAGCCATTACGGAGGTAGCACAGATACGCAGTATTTT. The chain is built from TRBV28 and TRBJ2-3; weak D call: TRBD2 (5 bases). The CDR3 is 15 amino acids. Trimming cost V 6 bases and J 0 bases, with 13 bases left between them. Germline assignment: CDR1 MDHEN and CDR2 SYDVKM.

This clonotype came up a few times. The V call is TRBV6-5, the J call TRBJ1-2, with TRBD1 matching 7 bases. This CDR3 comprises 14 residues. The ends lost 3 bases at V and 3 bases at J; junction bases unmatched: 4. CDR1 is MNHEY, CDR2 SVGAGI, per germline. The CDR3 nucleotides are TGTGCCAGCAGTTATTCCGGGACAGACTATGGCTACACCTTC. Translation: CASSYSGTDYGYTF.

This sequence joins TRBV3-1 and TRBJ2-3, with D possibly being TRBD2 (6 bases). CDR3 length: 15 amino acids. V lost 3 bases and J lost 8, with 18 bases in between. CDR1 and CDR2 from the germline V gene are LGHDT and YNNKEL (reference sequence). CDR3 bases: TGTGCCAGCAGCCATACGGGGGTTCTTGTGAGTACGCAGTATTTT. The encoded protein is CASSHTGVLVSTQYF.

This clonotype was counted at least ten times. V gene TRBV20-1 combines with J gene TRBJ1-3, with D maybe TRBD1 (6 bases). The CDR3 is 12 amino acids. Per germline, CDR1 DFQATT and CDR2 SNEGSKA (reference sequence). The CDR3 nucleotides read TGCAGCGCCCGGACAGCTGGAAACACCATATATTTT. This encodes CSARTAGNTIYF.

V usage is TRBV2 and J usage is TRBJ1-1; 7 positions agree with TRBD1. V was clipped by 6 bases and J by 1 base; unmatched bases: 5. This CDR3 is built from 14 residues. Looked up from germline, CDR1 is SNHLY and CDR2 is FYNNEI. CDR3 amino acids: CASSSQGKNTEAFF. DNA of the CDR3: TGTGCCAGCAGCTCACAGGGGAAGAACACTGAAGCTTTCTTT.

V and J are TRBV9 and TRBJ2-1; TRBD2 aligns across 9 bases. The V segment lost 0 bases and the J segment 4 bases; nucleotides outside the gene matches: 5. The CDR3 consists of 16 residues. Germline V gives CDR1 SGDLS, CDR2 YYNGEE. Written as DNA, the CDR3 is TGTGCCAGCAGCGTAGAAGGTAGCGGGGGTTACAATGAGCAGTTCTTC. Its protein is CASSVEGSGGYNEQFF.

This clonotype appeared many times. The genes are TRBV20-1 and TRBJ1-2, with D possibly matching TRBD1 (6 bases). Germline V gives CDR1 DFQATT, CDR2 SNEGSKA (reference sequence). The CDR3 is 12 residues long. Trimming took 3 bases from V and 6 from J, leaving 11 bases between them. DNA of the CDR3: TGCAGTGCTAGTGCGCGGGGGCATGGCTACACCTTC. Protein sequence: CSASARGHGYTF.

V usage is TRBV12-3 or TRBV12-4 and J usage is TRBJ2-1; 7 positions agree with TRBD1. J lost 7 bases, V lost 6 bases, and 3 bases had no gene match. CDR3 length: 12 residues. CDR3 sequence: CASRGTANEQFF. CDR3 DNA sequence: TGTGCCAGCAGGGGGACAGCAAATGAGCAGTTCTTC.

The J gene is TRBJ1-5, the V gene TRBV12-3 or TRBV12-4; D is perhaps TRBD1 (6 bases). Between the trimmed V and J ends, which lost 5 bases and 4 bases, there was a span of 12 bases. There are 14 residues in the CDR3. The DNA of the CDR3 is TGTGCCAGCAGTCCCCGGACAGCTAATCAGCCCCAGCATTTT. As protein: CASSPRTANQPQHF.

In its sample, this clonotype was seen many times. As DNA, the CDR3 is TGTGCCAGCAGTGTGGACAGAACCTACGAGCAGTACTTC. Protein: CASSVDRTYEQYF. The chain is built from TRBV12-3 or TRBV12-4 and TRBJ2-7; TRBD1 might be the D (6 bases). CDR3 length equals 13 residues. Trimming shortened V by 5 bases and J by 2 bases, and 10 bases separated the two germline ends.

The chain uses TRBV12-3 or TRBV12-4 and TRBJ1-2; D gene ambiguous. The CDR3 sequence is 15 residues long. V lost 4 bases, J lost 3 bases, and 15 bases lay in between. The CDR3 sequence is CASSSSPTAYYGYTF. The CDR3 coding sequence is TGTGCCAGCAGTTCAAGCCCGACGGCATACTATGGCTACACCTTC.

In its sample, this clonotype was seen a few times. The J gene is TRBJ2-3, the V gene TRBV12-3 or TRBV12-4; tentatively, D is TRBD1 (5 bases). The length of the CDR3 is 18 residues. The V end was cut by 5 bases, the J end by 2 bases, with 23 bases between. CDR3 loop: CASSLRVSSLFNTDTQYF. In nucleotides, the CDR3 is TGTGCCAGCAGTCTCAGGGTTTCCAGCCTTTTTAACACAGATACGCAGTATTTT.

This rearrangement joins TRBV20-1 to TRBJ2-3; D uncertain. V shed 7 bases and J shed 6 bases, with 8 bases lying between them. This CDR3 spans 10 amino acids. Germline CDR1 and CDR2: DFQATT and SNEGSKA (reference sequence). The CDR3 coding sequence is TGCAGTGGGAAACGCGATACGCAGTATTTT. This sequence encodes CSGKRDTQYF.

The chain is built from TRBV5-1 and TRBJ2-1; TRBD1 aligns across 9 bases. V trimming: 2 bases; J trimming: 5 bases; junction bases outside the gene matches: 11. CDR1 and CDR2 from the germline V gene are SGHRS and YFSETQ. The CDR3 runs to 17 residues. CDR3 bases: TGCGCCAGCAGCTTCAAGAGTCGGGACAGGGACAACAATGAGCAGTTCTTC. Encoded protein: CASSFKSRDRDNNEQFF. Filled out from reference TRBV5-1 and TRBJ2-1, the complete variable domain reads KAGVTQTPRYLIKTRGQQVTLSCSPISGHRSVSWYQQTPGQGLQFLFEYFSETQRNKGNFPGRFSGRQFSNSRSEMNVSTLELGDSALYLCASSFKSRDRDNNEQFFGPGTRLTVL.

This clonotype showed up many times. V is TRBV28 and J is TRBJ1-2, with D possibly TRBD1 on 5 matching bases. This CDR3 comprises 15 residues. V was pared by 5 bases and J by 2 bases, with 15 bases between. From germline, CDR1 is MDHEN and CDR2 SYDVKM. CDR3 DNA: TGTGCCAGCAGTCCGGGGCGCGTGCGCAACTATGGCTACACCTTC. Translated: CASSPGRVRNYGYTF.

V and J are TRBV4-3 and TRBJ2-1, with 9 bases aligning to TRBD2. V dropped 4 bases and J dropped 1; count of bases not matched to a gene: 17. Germline values: CDR1 LGHNA, CDR2 YSLEER. The length of the CDR3 is 20 residues. This CDR3 is CASSPPGLAAGAPSYNEQFF. For the CDR3, the DNA is TGCGCCAGCAGCCCGCCGGGACTAGCAGCCGGGGCCCCTTCCTACAATGAGCAGTTCTTC.

The gene calls are TRBV20-1 and TRBJ2-1; TRBD2 agrees at 9 bases. This CDR3 comprises 15 residues. Trimming removed 5 bases from V and 6 bases from J; junction bases left unmatched: 11. Germline V gene lookup returns CDR1 DFQATT and CDR2 SNEGSKA (reference sequence). Here the CDR3 DNA reads TGCAGTGCTGGTAGGATGGGGACTAGCTCCAATGAGCAGTTCTTC. It specifies CSAGRMGTSSNEQFF.

V is TRBV18 and J is TRBJ1-1, with D unresolved. Germline V gives CDR1 KGHSH, CDR2 LQKENI. The CDR3 is 17 amino acids. Trimming removed 6 bases from V and 0 bases from J, with 20 bases in between. CDR3 in amino acids: CASSFGPPGSLNTEAFF. DNA of the CDR3: TGTGCCAGCTCCTTTGGACCTCCCGGGTCTCTGAACACTGAAGCTTTCTTT.